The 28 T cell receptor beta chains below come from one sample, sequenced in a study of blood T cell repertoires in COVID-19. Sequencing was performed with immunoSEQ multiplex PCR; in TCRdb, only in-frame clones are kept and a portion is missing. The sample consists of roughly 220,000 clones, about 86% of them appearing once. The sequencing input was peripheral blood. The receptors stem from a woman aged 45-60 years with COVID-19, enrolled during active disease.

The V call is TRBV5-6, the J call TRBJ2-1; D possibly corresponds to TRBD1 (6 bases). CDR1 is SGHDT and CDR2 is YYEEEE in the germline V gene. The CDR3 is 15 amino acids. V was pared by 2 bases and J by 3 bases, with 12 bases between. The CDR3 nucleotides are TGTGCCAGCAGCTTTCAGGGGAGCCACTACAATGAGCAGTTCTTC. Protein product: CASSFQGSHYNEQFF.

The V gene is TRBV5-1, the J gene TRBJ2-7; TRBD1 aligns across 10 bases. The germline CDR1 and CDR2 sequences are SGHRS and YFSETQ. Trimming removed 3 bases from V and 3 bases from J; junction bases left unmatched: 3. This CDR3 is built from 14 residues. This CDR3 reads CASSWGTGDYEQYV. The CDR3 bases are TGCGCCAGCAGCTGGGGGACAGGGGACTACGAGCAGTACGTC.

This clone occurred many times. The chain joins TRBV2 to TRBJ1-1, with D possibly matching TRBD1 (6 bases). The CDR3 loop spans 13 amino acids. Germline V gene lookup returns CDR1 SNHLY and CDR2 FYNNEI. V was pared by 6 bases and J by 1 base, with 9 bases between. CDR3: CASRVGQNTEAFF. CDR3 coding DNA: TGTGCCAGCAGAGTGGGACAGAACACTGAAGCTTTCTTT.

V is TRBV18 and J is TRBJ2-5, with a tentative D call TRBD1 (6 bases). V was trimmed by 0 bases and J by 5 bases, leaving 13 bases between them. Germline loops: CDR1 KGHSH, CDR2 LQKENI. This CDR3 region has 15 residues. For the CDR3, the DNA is TGTGCCAGCTCACCACCTGGACAGATCGGGGAGACCCAGTACTTC. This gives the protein CASSPPGQIGETQYF.

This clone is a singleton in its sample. In DNA form, the CDR3 reads TGTGCCAGCAGACAGGGATACTCTGGAAACACCATATATTTT. Its translation is CASRQGYSGNTIYF. The V call is TRBV11-1, the J call TRBJ1-3; D might be TRBD1 (6 bases). The V gene's germline CDR1 is SGHAT and CDR2 FQDESV (reference sequence). V lost 6 bases to trimming and J lost 0 bases, with 9 bases between them. CDR3 length: 14 amino acids.

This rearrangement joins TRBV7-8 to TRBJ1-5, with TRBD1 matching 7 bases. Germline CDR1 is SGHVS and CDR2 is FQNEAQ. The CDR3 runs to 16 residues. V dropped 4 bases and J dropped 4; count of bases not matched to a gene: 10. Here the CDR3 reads CASSSDGTVPNQPQHF. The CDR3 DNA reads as TGTGCCAGCAGCTCGGACGGGACAGTCCCTAATCAGCCCCAGCATTTT.

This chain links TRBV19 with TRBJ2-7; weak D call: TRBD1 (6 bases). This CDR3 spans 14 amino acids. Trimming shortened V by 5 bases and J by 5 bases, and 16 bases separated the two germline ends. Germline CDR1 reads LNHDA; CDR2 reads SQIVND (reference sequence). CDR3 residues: CASSPRARGNEQYF. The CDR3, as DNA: TGTGCCAGTAGTCCTCGTGCCAGGGGTAACGAGCAGTACTTC.

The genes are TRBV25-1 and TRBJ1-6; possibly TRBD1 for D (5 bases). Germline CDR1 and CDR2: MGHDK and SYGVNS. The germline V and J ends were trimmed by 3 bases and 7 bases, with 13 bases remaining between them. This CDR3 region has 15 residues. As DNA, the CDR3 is TGTGCCAGCAGTGAGGAAGGGGCGGGAAATTCACCCCTCCACTTT. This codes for CASSEEGAGNSPLHF.

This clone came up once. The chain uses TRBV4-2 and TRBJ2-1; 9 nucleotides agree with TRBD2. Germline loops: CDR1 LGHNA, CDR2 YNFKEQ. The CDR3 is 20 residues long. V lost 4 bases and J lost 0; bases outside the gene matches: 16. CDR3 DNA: TGTGCCAGCAGCCTTGGTGGGAGCGGGGGGTCACCTAGCTCCTACAATGAGCAGTTCTTC. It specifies CASSLGGSGGSPSSYNEQFF.

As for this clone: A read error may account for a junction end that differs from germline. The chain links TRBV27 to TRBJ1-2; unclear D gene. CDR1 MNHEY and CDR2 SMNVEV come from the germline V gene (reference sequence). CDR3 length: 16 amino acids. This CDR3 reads CASSLSDRAGNYGYTF. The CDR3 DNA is TGTGCCAGCAGTCTATCGGACCGGGCGGGGAACTATGGCTACACCTTC.

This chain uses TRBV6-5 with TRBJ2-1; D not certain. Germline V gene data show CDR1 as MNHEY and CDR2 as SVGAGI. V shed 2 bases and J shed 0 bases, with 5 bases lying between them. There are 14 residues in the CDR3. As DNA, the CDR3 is TGTGCCAGCAGTTACCATAGCTCCTACAATGAGCAGTTCTTC. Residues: CASSYHSSYNEQFF.

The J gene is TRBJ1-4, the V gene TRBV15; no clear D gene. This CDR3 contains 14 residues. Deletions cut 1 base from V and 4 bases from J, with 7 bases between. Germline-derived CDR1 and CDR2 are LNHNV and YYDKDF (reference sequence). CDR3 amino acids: CATSRVSGNEKLFF. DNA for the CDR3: TGTGCCACCAGCAGAGTTAGCGGTAATGAAAAACTGTTTTTT.

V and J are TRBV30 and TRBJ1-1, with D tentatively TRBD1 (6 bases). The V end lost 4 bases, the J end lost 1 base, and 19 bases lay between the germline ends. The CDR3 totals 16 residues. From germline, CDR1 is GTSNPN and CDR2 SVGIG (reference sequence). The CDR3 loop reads CAWKNYRTGRNTEAFF. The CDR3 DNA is TGTGCCTGGAAGAACTACAGAACAGGGCGGAACACTGAAGCTTTCTTT.

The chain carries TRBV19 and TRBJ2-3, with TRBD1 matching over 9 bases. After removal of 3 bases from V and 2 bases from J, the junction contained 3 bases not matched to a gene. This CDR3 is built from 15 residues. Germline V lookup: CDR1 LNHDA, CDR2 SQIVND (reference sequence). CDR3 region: CASSIGQGYTDTQYF. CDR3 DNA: TGTGCCAGTAGTATCGGACAGGGGTACACAGATACGCAGTATTTT.

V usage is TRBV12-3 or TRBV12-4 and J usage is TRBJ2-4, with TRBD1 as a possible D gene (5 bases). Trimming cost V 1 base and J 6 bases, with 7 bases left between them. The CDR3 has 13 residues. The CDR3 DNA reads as TGTGCCAGCAGTTTAGGACAGTTAAACATTCAGTACTTC. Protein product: CASSLGQLNIQYF.

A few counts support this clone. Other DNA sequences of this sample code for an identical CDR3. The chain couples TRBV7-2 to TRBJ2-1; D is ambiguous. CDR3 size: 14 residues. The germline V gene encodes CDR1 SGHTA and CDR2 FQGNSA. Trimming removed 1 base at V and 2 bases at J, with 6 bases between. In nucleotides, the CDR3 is TGTGCCAGCAGCTTAGGGCTCGCCTACAATGAGCAGTTCTTC. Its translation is CASSLGLAYNEQFF.

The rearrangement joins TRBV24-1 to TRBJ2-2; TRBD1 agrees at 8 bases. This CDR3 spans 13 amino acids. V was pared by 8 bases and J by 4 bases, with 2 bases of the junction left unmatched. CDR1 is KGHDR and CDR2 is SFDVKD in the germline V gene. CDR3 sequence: CATKQGGTGELFF. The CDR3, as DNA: TGTGCCACCAAACAGGGGGGCACCGGGGAGCTGTTTTTT.

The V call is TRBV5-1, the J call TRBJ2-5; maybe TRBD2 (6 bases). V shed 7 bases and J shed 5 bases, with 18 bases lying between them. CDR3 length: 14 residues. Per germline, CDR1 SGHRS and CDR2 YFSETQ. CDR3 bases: TGCGCCAGCGCCGGCCAATGGAGGGAGGAGACCCAGTACTTC. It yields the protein CASAGQWREETQYF.

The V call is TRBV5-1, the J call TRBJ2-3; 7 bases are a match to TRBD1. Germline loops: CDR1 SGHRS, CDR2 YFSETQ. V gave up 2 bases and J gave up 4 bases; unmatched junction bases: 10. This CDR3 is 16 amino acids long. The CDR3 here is CASSFSLRQGADTQYF. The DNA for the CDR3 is TGCGCCAGCAGCTTTAGTTTGCGGCAGGGGGCAGATACGCAGTATTTT.

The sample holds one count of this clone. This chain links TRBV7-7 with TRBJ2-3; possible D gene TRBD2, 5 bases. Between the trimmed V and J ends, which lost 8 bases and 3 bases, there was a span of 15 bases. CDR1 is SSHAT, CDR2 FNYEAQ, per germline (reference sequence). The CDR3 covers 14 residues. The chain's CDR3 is CASAEGVRTDTQYF. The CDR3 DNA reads TGTGCCAGCGCAGAGGGAGTGAGGACAGATACGCAGTATTTT.

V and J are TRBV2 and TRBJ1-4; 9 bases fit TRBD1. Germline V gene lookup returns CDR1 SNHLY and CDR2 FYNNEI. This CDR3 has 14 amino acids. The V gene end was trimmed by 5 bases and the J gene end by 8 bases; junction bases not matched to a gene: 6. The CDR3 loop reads CASSSDRGKEKLFF. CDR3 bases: TGTGCCAGCAGTTCGGACAGGGGAAAAGAAAAACTGTTTTTT.

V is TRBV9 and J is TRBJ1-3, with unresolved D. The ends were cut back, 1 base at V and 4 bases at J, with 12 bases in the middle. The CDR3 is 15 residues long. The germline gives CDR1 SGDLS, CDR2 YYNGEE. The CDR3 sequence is CASSVSTGAGNTIYF. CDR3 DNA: TGTGCCAGCAGCGTATCGACGGGAGCCGGAAACACCATATATTTT.

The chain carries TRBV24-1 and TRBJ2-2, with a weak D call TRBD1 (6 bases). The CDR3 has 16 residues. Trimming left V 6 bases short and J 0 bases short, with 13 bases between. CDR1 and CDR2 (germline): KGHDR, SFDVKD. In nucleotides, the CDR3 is TGTGCCACCAGTCAGTCAGGGGCCTCGAACACCGGGGAGCTGTTTTTT. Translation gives CATSQSGASNTGELFF.

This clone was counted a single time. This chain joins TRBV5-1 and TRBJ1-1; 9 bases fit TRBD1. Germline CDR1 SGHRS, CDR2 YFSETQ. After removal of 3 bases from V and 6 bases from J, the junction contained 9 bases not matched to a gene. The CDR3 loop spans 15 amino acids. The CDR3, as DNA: TGCGCCAGCAGCTGGGGACAGGGTCTGGGGTCTGAAGCTTTCTTT. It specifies CASSWGQGLGSEAFF.

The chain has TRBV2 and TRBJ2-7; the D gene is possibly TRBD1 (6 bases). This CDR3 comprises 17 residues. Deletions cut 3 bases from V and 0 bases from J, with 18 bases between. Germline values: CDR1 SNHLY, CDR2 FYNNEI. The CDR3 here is CASSDPLGQISSYEQYF. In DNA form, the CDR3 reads TGTGCCAGCAGTGACCCCTTAGGACAGATTAGCTCCTACGAGCAGTACTTC.

CDR3 residues: CASSRRGPSTDTQYF. CDR3 coding DNA: TGTGCCAGCAGCCGGCGGGGCCCTAGCACAGATACGCAGTATTTT. This sequence joins TRBV13 and TRBJ2-3; D might be TRBD2 (6 bases). Between the trimmed V and J ends, which lost 5 bases and 0 bases, there was a span of 12 bases. Germline CDR1 and CDR2: PRHDT and FYEKMQ (reference sequence). The CDR3 covers 15 residues.

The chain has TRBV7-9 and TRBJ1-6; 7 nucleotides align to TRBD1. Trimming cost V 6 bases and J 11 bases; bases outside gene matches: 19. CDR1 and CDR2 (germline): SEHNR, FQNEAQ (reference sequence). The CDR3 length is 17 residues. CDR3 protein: CASSPMGAGGKVTPLHF. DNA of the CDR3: TGTGCCAGCAGTCCTATGGGGGCAGGGGGAAAGGTGACACCCCTCCACTTT. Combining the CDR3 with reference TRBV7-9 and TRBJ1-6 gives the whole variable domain DTGVSQNPRHKITKRGQNVTFRCDPISEHNRLYWYRQTLGQGPEFLTYFQNEAQLEKSRLLSDRFSAERPKGSFSTLEIQRTEQGDSAMYLCASSPMGAGGKVTPLHFGNGTRLTVT.

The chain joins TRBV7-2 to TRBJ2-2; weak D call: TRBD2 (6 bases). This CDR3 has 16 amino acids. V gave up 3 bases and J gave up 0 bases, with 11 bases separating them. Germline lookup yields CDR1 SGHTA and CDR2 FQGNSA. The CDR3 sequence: CASSFHGGSNTGELFF. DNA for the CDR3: TGTGCCAGCAGCTTTCATGGGGGGTCGAACACCGGGGAGCTGTTTTTT.